Following are 2 T cell receptor beta chains from one sample sequenced in a study of shared T cell receptors in the human thymus (dated by TCRdb to the early 2020s). Libraries were prepared through the immunoSEQ multiplex PCR assay. As stored in TCRdb, this immuneACCESS dataset retains in-frame rearrangements with V and J assigned. A fraction of the clones does not appear; measured against another copy, unresolved V genes explain less than half of the discrepancy, and the remainder lacks a known reason. The sample table lists about 610,000 clones, roughly 90% of them with a count of one. The ten largest clones take up 0.0095% to 0.013% of the sample. This sample also appeared in a second study, on human thymus T cells.

What was sequenced was thymocytes. These receptor sequences come from a boy under two years old with a congenital heart defect. Donor details come from another sample of the same person, matched by shared clones.

The CDR3 bases are TGTGCCAGCGGACAGGGAATTTCCTACGAGCAGTACTTC. This encodes CASGQGISYEQYF. V is TRBV6-1 and J is TRBJ2-7; 8 bases match TRBD1. Per germline, CDR1 MNHNS and CDR2 SASEGT. The CDR3 is 13 residues long. Trimming removed 8 bases from V and 1 base from J; junction bases left unmatched: 4.

The CDR3 sequence: CASSRGSGLMDTQYF. CDR3 coding DNA: TGTGCCAGCAGTAGAGGTAGCGGCCTCATGGATACGCAGTATTTT. The chain is built from TRBV6-1 and TRBJ2-3; weak D call: TRBD2 (6 bases). Germline values: CDR1 MNHNS, CDR2 SASEGT. Trimming pared 5 bases from V and 6 bases from J, leaving 18 bases between. The length of the CDR3 is 15 residues.